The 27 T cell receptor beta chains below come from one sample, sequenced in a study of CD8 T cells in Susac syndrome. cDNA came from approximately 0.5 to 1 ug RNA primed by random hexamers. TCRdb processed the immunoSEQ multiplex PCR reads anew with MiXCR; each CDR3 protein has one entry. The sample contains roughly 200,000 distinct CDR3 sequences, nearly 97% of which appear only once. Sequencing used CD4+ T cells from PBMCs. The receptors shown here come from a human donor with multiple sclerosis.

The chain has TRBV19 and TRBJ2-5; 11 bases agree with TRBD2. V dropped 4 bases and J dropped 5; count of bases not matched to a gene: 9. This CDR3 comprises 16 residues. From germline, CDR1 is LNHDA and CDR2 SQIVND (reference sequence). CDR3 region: CASSTRGTSGAETQYF. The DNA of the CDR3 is TGTGCCAGTAGTACTCGTGGGACTAGCGGCGCTGAGACCCAGTACTTC. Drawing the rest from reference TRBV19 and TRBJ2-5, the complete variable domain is DGGITQSPKYLFRKEGQNVTLSCEQNLNHDAMYWYRQDPGQGLRLIYYSQIVNDFQKGDIAEGYSVSREKKESFPLTVTSAQKNPTAFYLCASSTRGTSGAETQYFGPGTRLLVL.

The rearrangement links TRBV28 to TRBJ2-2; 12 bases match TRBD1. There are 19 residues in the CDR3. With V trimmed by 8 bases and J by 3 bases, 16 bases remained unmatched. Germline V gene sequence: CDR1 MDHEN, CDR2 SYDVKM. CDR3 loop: CASGLEGQGAGGYTGELFF. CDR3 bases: TGTGCCAGCGGCTTAGAGGGACAGGGGGCCGGAGGTTACACCGGGGAGCTGTTTTTT.

The CDR3 protein is CSATDQPTEAFF. The CDR3 region has the DNA TGCAGTGCCACGGACCAGCCCACTGAAGCTTTCTTT. The chain carries TRBV20-1 and TRBJ1-1; no definite D call. This CDR3 spans 12 amino acids. Germline-derived CDR1 and CDR2 are DFQATT and SNEGSKA (reference sequence). Between the trimmed V and J ends, which lost 6 bases and 4 bases, there was a span of 12 bases.

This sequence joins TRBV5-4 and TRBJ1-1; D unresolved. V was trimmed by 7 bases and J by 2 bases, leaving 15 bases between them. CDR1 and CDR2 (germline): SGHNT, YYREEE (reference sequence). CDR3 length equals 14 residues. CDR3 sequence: CASGVVQPNTEAFF. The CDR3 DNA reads TGTGCCAGCGGGGTGGTTCAGCCTAACACTGAAGCTTTCTTT.

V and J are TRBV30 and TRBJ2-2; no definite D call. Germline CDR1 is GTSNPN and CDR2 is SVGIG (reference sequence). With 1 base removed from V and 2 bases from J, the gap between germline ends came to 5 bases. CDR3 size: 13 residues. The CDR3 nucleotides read TGTGCCTGGAGTGCCACAAACACCGGGGAGCTGTTTTTT. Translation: CAWSATNTGELFF.

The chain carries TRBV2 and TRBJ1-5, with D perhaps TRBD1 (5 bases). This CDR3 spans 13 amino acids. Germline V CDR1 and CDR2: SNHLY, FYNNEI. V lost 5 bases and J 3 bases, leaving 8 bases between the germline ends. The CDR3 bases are TGTGCCAGCAGTAGACAGCCCAATCAGCCCCAGCATTTT. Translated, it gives CASSRQPNQPQHF.

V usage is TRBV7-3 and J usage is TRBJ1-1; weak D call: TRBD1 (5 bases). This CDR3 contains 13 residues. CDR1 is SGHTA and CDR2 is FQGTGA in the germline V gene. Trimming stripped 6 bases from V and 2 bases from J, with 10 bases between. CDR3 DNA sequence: TGTGCCAGCAGTGAGGGGTCCAACACTGAAGCTTTCTTT. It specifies CASSEGSNTEAFF.

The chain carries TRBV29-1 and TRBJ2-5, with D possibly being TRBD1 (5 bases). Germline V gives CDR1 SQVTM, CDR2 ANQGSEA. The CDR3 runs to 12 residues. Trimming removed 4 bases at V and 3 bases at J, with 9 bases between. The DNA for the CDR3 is TGCAGCGTTGGAACAGGCGAAGAGACCCAGTACTTC. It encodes CSVGTGEETQYF.

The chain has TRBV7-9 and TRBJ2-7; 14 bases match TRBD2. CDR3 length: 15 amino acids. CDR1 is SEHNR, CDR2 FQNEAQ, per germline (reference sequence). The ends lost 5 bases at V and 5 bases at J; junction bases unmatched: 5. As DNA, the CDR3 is TGTGCCAGCAGCCTGAGGACTAGCGGGGGGCACGAGCAGTACTTC. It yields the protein CASSLRTSGGHEQYF.

The CDR3 bases are TGTGCCAGCAGTACCACAGGGGTTCGGGCTATCCTCCACTTT. Protein sequence: CASSTTGVRAILHF. The chain uses TRBV12-3 or TRBV12-4 and TRBJ1-6, with TRBD1 matching 7 bases. This CDR3 has 14 amino acids. Trimming cost V 5 bases and J 15 bases; bases outside gene matches: 13.

The CDR3 loop reads CAISAHNEQFF. In DNA, the CDR3 is TGTGCCATCAGTGCGCACAATGAGCAGTTCTTC. The rearrangement uses TRBV10-3 and TRBJ2-1; no clear D gene. The V gene's germline CDR1 is ENHRY and CDR2 SYGVKD. The ends were cut back, 4 bases at V and 5 bases at J, with 3 bases in the middle. This CDR3 has 11 residues.

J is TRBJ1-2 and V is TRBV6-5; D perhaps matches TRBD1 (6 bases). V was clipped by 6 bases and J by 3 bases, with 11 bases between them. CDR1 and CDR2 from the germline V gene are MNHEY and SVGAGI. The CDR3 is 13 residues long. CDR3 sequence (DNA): TGTGCCAGCAGGGACTCAGGGGACTATGGCTACACCTTC. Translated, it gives CASRDSGDYGYTF.

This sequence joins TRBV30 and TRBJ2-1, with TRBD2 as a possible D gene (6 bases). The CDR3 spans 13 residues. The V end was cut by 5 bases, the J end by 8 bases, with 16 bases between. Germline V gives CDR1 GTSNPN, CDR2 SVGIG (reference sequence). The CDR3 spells CAWVTWGGHEQFF. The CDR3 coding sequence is TGTGCCTGGGTCACCTGGGGAGGACATGAGCAGTTCTTC.

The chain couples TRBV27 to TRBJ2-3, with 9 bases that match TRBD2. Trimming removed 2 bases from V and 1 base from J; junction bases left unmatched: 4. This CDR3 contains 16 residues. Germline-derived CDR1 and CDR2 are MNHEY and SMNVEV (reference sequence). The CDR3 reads CASSLRLAGRTDTQYF. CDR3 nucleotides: TGTGCCAGCAGTTTAAGGCTAGCGGGGCGCACAGATACGCAGTATTTT.

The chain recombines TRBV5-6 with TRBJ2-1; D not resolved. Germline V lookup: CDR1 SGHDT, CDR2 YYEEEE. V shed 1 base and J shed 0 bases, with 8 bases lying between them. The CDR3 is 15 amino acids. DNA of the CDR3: TGTGCCAGCAGCTTGCGTGGGGTCTCCTACAATGAGCAGTTCTTC. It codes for CASSLRGVSYNEQFF.

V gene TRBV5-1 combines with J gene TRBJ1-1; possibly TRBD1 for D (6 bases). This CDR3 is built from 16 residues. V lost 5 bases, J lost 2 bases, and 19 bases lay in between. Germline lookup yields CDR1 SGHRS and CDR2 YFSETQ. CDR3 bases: TGCGCCAGCAGTTTGACTACAGGGCCTCCCAACACTGAAGCTTTCTTT. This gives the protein CASSLTTGPPNTEAFF.

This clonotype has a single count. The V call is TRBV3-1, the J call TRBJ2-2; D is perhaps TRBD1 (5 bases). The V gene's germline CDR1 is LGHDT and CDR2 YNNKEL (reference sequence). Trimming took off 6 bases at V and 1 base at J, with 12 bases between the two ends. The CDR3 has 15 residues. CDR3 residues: CASSRQSRNTGELFF. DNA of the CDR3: TGTGCCAGCAGTCGACAGTCTCGGAACACCGGGGAGCTGTTTTTT.

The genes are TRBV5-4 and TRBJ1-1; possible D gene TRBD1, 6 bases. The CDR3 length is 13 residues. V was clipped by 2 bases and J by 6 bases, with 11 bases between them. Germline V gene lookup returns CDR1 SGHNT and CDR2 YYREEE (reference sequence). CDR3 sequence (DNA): TGTGCCAGCAGCTTACAGGGAGTGGCTGAAGCTTTCTTT. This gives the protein CASSLQGVAEAFF.

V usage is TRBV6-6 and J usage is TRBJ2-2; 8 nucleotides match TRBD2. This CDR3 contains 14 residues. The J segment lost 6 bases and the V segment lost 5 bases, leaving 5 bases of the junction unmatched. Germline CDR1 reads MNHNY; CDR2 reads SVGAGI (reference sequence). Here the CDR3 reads CASSPRGGAGELFF. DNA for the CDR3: TGTGCCAGCAGTCCCCGGGGGGGCGCCGGGGAGCTGTTTTTT.

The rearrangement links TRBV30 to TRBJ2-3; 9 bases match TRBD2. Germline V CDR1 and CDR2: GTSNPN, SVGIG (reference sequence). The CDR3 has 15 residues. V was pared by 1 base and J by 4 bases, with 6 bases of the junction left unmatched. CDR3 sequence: CAWSGNSGGSDTQYF. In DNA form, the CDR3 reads TGTGCCTGGAGTGGGAATAGCGGGGGATCAGATACGCAGTATTTT.

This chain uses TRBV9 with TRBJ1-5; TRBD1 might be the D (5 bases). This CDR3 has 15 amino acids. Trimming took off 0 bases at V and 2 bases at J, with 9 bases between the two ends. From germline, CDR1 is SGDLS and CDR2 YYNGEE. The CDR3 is CASSVGGAGNQPQHF. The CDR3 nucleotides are TGTGCCAGCAGCGTAGGGGGCGCCGGCAATCAGCCCCAGCATTTT.

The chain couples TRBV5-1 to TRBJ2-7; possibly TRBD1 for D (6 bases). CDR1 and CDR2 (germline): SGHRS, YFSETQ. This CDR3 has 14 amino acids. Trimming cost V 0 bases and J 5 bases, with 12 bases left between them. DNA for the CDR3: TGCGCCAGCAGCTTGGGACAGGAAGCTCACGAGCAGTACTTC. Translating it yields CASSLGQEAHEQYF.

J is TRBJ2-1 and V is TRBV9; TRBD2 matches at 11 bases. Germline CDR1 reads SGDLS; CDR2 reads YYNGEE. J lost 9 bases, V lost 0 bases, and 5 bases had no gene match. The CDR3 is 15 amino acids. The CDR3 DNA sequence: TGTGCCAGCAGCGTAGGCGTAGCGGGGGGGGTTGAGCAGTTCTTC. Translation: CASSVGVAGGVEQFF.

The CDR3 spells CASSPFSGQNYEQYF. As DNA, the CDR3 is TGTGCCAGCTCACCATTTAGCGGACAAAATTACGAGCAGTACTTC. The chain links TRBV18 to TRBJ2-7; the D gene is possibly TRBD2 (6 bases). The germline gives CDR1 KGHSH, CDR2 LQKENI. The CDR3 contains 15 residues. V lost 2 bases, J lost 4 bases, and 15 bases lay in between.

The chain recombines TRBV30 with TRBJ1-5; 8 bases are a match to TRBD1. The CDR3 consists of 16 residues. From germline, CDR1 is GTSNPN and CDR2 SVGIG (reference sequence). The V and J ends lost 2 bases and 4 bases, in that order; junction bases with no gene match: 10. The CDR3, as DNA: TGTGCCTGGAGTCGCGCCCGACAGGGGAATAATCAGCCCCAGCATTTT. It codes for CAWSRARQGNNQPQHF.

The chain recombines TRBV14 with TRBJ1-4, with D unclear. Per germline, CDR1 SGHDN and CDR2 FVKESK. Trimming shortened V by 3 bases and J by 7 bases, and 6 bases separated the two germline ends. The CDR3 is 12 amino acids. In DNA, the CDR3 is TGTGCCAGCAGCCACATAACTGAAAAACTGTTTTTT. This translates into CASSHITEKLFF.

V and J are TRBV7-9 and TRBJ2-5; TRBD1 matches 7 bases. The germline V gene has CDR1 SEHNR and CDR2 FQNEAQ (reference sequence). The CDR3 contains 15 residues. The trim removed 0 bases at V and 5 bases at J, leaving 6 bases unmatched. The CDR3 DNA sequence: TGTGCCAGCAGCTTAGCCGGACAGGTTGGGGAGACCCAGTACTTC. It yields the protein CASSLAGQVGETQYF.